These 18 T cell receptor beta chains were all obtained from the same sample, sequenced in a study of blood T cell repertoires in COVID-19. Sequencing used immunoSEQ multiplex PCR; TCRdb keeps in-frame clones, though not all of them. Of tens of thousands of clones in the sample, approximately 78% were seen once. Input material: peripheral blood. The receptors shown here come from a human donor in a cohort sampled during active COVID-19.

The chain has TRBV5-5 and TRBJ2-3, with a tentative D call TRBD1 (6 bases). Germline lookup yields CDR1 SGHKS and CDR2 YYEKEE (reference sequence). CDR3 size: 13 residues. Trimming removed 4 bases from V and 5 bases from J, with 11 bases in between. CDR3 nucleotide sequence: TGTGCCAGCAGCGCCGAAGGGGGAGATACGCAGTATTTT. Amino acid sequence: CASSAEGGDTQYF.

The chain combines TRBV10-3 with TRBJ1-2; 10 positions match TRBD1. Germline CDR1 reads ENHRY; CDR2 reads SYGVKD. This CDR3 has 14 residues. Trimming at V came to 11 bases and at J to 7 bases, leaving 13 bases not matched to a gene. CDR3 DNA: TGTGCCGCTCAAACCAGGACAGGGGGTTTTGGCTACACCTTC. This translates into CAAQTRTGGFGYTF.

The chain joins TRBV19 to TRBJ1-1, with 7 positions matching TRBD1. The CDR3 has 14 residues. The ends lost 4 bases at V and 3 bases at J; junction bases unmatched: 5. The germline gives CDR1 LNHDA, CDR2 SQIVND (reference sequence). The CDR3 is CASSSDRAYTEAFF. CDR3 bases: TGTGCCAGTAGTAGCGACAGGGCCTACACTGAAGCTTTCTTT.

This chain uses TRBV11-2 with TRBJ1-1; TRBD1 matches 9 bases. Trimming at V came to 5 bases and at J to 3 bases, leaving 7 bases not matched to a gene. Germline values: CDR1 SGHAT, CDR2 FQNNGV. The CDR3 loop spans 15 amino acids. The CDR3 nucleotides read TGTGCCAGCAGCGTGTCCCGGGACAGGGACACTGAAGCTTTCTTT. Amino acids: CASSVSRDRDTEAFF.

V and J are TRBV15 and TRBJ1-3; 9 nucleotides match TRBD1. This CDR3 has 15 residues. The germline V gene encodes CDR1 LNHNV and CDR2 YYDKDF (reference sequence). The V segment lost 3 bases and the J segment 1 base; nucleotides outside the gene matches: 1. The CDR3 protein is CATSRDRGSGNTIYF. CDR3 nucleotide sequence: TGTGCCACCAGCAGGGACAGGGGTTCTGGAAACACCATATATTTT. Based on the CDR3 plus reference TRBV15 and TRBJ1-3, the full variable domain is DAMVIQNPRYQVTQFGKPVTLSCSQTLNHNVMYWYQQKSSQAPKLLFHYYDKDFNNEADTPDNFQSRRPNTSFCFLDIRSPGLGDTAMYLCATSRDRGSGNTIYFGEGSWLTVV.

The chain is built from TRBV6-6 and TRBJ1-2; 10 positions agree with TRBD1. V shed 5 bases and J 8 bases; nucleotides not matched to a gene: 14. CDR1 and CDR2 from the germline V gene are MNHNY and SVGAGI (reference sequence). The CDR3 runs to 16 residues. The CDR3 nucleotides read TGTGCCAGCAGTAGACTAGACAGGGGGCCCACGAAGGGCTACACCTTC. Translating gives CASSRLDRGPTKGYTF.

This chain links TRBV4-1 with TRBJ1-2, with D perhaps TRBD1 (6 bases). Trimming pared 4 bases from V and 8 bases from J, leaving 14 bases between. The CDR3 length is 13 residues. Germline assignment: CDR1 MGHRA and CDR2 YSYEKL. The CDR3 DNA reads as TGCGCCAGCAGCCCCAACAGGGTATGGGGCTACACCTTC. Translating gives CASSPNRVWGYTF.

CDR3 residues: CATSGPWTSGEKGTQYF. CDR3 nucleotide sequence: TGTGCCACCAGCGGACCCTGGACTAGCGGGGAGAAAGGGACGCAGTATTTT. The chain carries TRBV15 and TRBJ2-3; 12 bases line up with TRBD2. V lost 5 bases to trimming and J lost 9 bases; unmatched junction nucleotides: 15. This CDR3 region has 17 residues. From germline, CDR1 is LNHNV and CDR2 YYDKDF (reference sequence).

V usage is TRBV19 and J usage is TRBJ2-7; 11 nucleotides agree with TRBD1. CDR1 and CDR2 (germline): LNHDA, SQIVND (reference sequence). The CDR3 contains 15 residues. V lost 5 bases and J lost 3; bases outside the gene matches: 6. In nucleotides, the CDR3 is TGTGCCAGTAGTCCCCGGGACAGGGGGGACTACGAGCAGTACTTC. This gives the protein CASSPRDRGDYEQYF.

The CDR3 loop is CASSLRQGGDTQYF. CDR3 sequence (DNA): TGCGCCAGCAGCCTCCGACAGGGTGGGGATACGCAGTATTTT. The rearrangement joins TRBV5-1 to TRBJ2-3, with TRBD1 identical over 7 bases. The CDR3 is 14 residues long. The germline V gene encodes CDR1 SGHRS and CDR2 YFSETQ. Trimming removed 4 bases from V and 6 bases from J; junction bases left unmatched: 8.

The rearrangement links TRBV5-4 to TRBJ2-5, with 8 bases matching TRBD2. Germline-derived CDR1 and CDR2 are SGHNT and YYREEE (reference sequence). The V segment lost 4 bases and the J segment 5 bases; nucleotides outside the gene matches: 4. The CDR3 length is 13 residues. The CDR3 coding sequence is TGTGCCAGCAGCGCAGCGGGGGCGGAGACCCAGTACTTC. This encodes CASSAAGAETQYF.

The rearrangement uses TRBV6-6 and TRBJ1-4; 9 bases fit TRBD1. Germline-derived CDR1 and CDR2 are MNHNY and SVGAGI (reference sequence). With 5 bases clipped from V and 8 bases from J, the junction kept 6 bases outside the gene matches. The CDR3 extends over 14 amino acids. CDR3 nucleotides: TGTGCCAGCAGTGCCGGACAGGGGAAAGAAAAACTGTTTTTT. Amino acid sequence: CASSAGQGKEKLFF.

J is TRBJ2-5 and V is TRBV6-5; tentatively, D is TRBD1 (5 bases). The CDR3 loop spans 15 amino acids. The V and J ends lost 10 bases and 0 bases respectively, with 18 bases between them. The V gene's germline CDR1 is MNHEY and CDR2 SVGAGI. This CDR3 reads CATTGQPGNQETQYF. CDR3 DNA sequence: TGTGCCACCACTGGCCAACCAGGGAACCAAGAGACCCAGTACTTC.

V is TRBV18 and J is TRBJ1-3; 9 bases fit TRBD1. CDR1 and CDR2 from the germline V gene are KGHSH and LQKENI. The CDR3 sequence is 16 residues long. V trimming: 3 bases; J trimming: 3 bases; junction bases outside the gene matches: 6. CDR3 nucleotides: TGTGCCAGCTCACCGGGACAGGGATTTAGTGGAAACACCATATATTTT. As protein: CASSPGQGFSGNTIYF. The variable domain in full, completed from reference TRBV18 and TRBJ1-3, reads NAGVMQNPRHLVRRRGQEARLRCSPMKGHSHVYWYRQLPEEGLKFMVYLQKENIIDESGMPKERFSAEFPKEGPSILRIQQVVRGDSAAYFCASSPGQGFSGNTIYFGEGSWLTVV.

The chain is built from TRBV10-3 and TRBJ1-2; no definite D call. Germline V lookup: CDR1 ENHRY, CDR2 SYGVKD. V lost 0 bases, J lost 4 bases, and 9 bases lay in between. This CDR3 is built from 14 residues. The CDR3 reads CAISESAGFYGYTF. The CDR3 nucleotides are TGTGCCATCAGTGAGTCCGCGGGATTCTATGGCTACACCTTC.

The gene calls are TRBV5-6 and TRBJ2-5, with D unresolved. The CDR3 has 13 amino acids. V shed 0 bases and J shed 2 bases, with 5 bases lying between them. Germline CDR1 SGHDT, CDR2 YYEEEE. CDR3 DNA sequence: TGTGCCAGCAGCTTGGTACAGCAAGAGACCCAGTACTTC. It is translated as CASSLVQQETQYF.

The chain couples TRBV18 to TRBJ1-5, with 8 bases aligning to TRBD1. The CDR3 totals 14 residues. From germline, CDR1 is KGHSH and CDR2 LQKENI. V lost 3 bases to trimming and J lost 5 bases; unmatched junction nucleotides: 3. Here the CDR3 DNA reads TGTGCCAGCTCACCTGGACAGGGTTATCAGCCCCAGCATTTT. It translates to CASSPGQGYQPQHF.

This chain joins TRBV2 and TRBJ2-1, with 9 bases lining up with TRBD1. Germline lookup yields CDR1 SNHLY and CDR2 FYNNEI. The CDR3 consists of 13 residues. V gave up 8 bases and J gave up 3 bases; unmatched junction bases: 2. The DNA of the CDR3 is TGTGCCAGCCCGGGACAGGGCTACAATGAGCAGTTCTTC. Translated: CASPGQGYNEQFF.